A selection of T cell receptor beta chains follows, all from one sample in a study of T cell responses to AZD1222 COVID-19 vaccine. Assay: immunoSEQ multiplex PCR; the TCRdb copy retains only in-frame clones and omits some. Here the sample spans 90,000 to 120,000 clones, 86% being singletons. Specimen: peripheral blood, collected on day 0 of AZD1222 vaccination. These receptors all come from an adult in good health. The conserved cysteine and the conserved F or W are not part of the CDR3 here. The size of a clone is reported for some rows only, either as once, few or many, or as a class for expanded clones.

cdr3_aa	clone_size	v_call	j_call
ASSLGTNYGYT	.	TRBV12-3/TRBV12-4	TRBJ1-2
ASSSGAGYNEQF	.	TRBV11-3	TRBJ2-1
SGVGLRDSSLVEQY	.	TRBV29-1	TRBJ2-7
ASSMGQGRFEQY	.	TRBV6-6	TRBJ2-7
ASSRTGNSPLH	.	TRBV12-3/TRBV12-4	TRBJ1-6
ASRGFNSPLH	.	TRBV2	TRBJ1-6
ASSSLAGGPGDTQY	.	TRBV19	TRBJ2-3
ASRSWTASTYNEQF	few	TRBV27	TRBJ2-1
ATSDPARLPGADTQY	.	TRBV24-1	TRBJ2-3
ASSLVAGGRDTGELF	.	TRBV5-4	TRBJ2-2
ASSPGIGEQY	.	TRBV18	TRBJ2-7
ATSPGRNQPQH	.	TRBV15	TRBJ1-5
ASSQDPYEGYNEQF	.	TRBV5-4	TRBJ2-1
ASSYGRGQEQY	.	TRBV6-5	TRBJ2-7
ASTDPRGQSYEQY	.	TRBV5-1	TRBJ2-7
ASSLVGRQGMKNIQY	once	TRBV7-4	TRBJ2-4
AWSSHSDLEAF	few	TRBV30	TRBJ1-1
ASSFMAKNIQY	.	TRBV27	TRBJ2-4
ASRSGQGAGTEAF	.	TRBV2	TRBJ1-1
ATSDRTSGGPYNEQF	once	TRBV24-1	TRBJ2-1
ASSFRLGGEVTEAF	.	TRBV11-2	TRBJ1-1
ASSQDWVGGSGYT	.	TRBV4-3	TRBJ1-2
ASSWDSSTDTQY	.	TRBV5-1	TRBJ2-3
ATSDTRPGRGNNEQF	.	TRBV24-1	TRBJ2-1
ASRPPGGANVLT	.	TRBV4-1	TRBJ2-6
ATSDLTTTSTDTQY	.	TRBV24-1	TRBJ2-3
ASSVPPEGDQY	.	TRBV9	TRBJ2-5
AWSGWVEQDTKEGKLF	.	TRBV30	TRBJ1-4
ASELGWGGDGYT	.	TRBV5-1	TRBJ1-2
ASSRDRGDTEAF	.	TRBV7-2	TRBJ1-1
ASSSRESGYT	.	TRBV5-5	TRBJ1-2
ASSSNTEAF	.	TRBV5-1	TRBJ1-1
GARRGRDYGYT	.	TRBV6-5	TRBJ1-2
ASSQELTGGDEQF	.	TRBV4-2	TRBJ2-1
ASSLTGTDTQY	.	TRBV5-1	TRBJ2-3
ASSDRPRNTEAF	.	TRBV6-1	TRBJ1-1
ASSVASSEETQY	.	TRBV9	TRBJ2-5
ASSSLAGGPDTQY	.	TRBV19	TRBJ2-3
ASSPRPGMDYEQY	.	TRBV18	TRBJ2-7
ASSQGPGREAF	.	TRBV14	TRBJ1-1
ASSDTGANTGELF	.	TRBV6-1	TRBJ2-2